This is a list of T cell receptor beta chains from one sample in a study of shared clonotypes between healthy human individuals. TCRdb's table, derived via immunoSEQ multiplex PCR, lists solely in-frame clones and lacks some. The sample lists 2 million to 2.5 million clones; approximately 94% were seen once. The sequencing sample was made of naive CD4+ T cells sorted from blood. Receptor source: a man aged 18 to 30 in good health. Each CDR3 is given with its conserved first and last residue. The order of the fields is V gene, clone size, J gene, D gene, CDR3 protein, CDR3 DNA. The D gene is left open where the match is weak. Expanded clones are given a class, and other clones once, few, many or no size at all.

TRBV2	NA	TRBJ1-5	NA	CASSVQRSNQPQHF	TGTGCCAGCAGTGTACAGCGTAGCAATCAGCCCCAGCATTTT
TRBV7-2	NA	TRBJ2-7	TRBD2	CASRLAGGHEQYF	TGTGCCAGTCGTCTAGCGGGAGGTCATGAGCAGTACTTC
TRBV29-1	NA	TRBJ2-5	NA	CSVFVGPGGETQYF	TGCAGCGTTTTTGTGGGGCCGGGCGGGGAGACCCAGTACTTC
TRBV10-3	once	TRBJ2-3	NA	CAIGLSGPDTQYF	TGTGCCATCGGGCTCTCTGGCCCAGATACGCAGTATTTT
TRBV11-2	NA	TRBJ2-5	TRBD2	CASSPGTSGRLQETQYF	TGTGCCAGCAGTCCCGGGACTAGCGGGAGGCTCCAAGAGACCCAGTACTTC
TRBV27	once	TRBJ2-2	NA	CASSLRVDTGELFF	TGTGCCAGCAGTTTAAGGGTTGACACCGGGGAGCTGTTTTTT
TRBV4-1	NA	TRBJ2-3	TRBD1	CASSRQGDLVDTQYF	TGCGCCAGCAGCCGACAGGGAGACTTGGTAGATACGCAGTATTTT
TRBV7-9	NA	TRBJ2-1	NA	CASSPSLGDEQFF	TGTGCCAGCAGCCCGAGCCTTGGCGATGAGCAGTTCTTC
TRBV2	NA	TRBJ2-7	TRBD1	CASSTQGAGYEQYF	TGTGCCAGCAGTACACAGGGGGCGGGGTACGAGCAGTACTTC
TRBV11-2	NA	TRBJ2-1	TRBD1	CASSLDRGRLF	TGTGCCAGCAGCTTAGACAGGGGGCGGCTCTTC
TRBV18	NA	TRBJ1-4	NA	CASSPSRANEKLFF	TGTGCCAGCTCACCCTCCAGGGCTAATGAAAAACTGTTTTTT
TRBV6-6	NA	TRBJ1-1	NA	CASRINTEAFF	TGTGCCAGCAGAATTAACACTGAAGCTTTCTTT
TRBV6-5	NA	TRBJ1-2	NA	CASRQGGGYTF	TGTGCCAGCCGTCAGGGTGGTGGCTACACCTTC
TRBV28	few	TRBJ1-3	NA	CASSISSGNTIYF	TGTGCCAGCAGTATCTCCTCTGGAAACACCATATATTTT
TRBV14	NA	TRBJ1-1	NA	CASSQGGRGNTEAFF	TGTGCCAGCAGCCAAGGGGGCAGGGGGAACACTGAAGCTTTCTTT
TRBV7-3	NA	TRBJ2-3	NA	CASSFARADTQYF	TGTGCCAGCAGCTTTGCGAGGGCAGATACGCAGTATTTT
TRBV7-9	NA	TRBJ1-5	NA	CASSSTGINQPQHF	TGTGCCAGCAGCTCTACAGGTATCAATCAGCCCCAGCATTTT
TRBV5-6	NA	TRBJ1-5	NA	CASSLARAGMDQPQHF	TGTGCCAGCAGCTTGGCCAGGGCAGGGATGGATCAGCCCCAGCATTTT
TRBV6-9	NA	TRBJ1-2	NA	CASLPRGGGYTF	TGTGCCAGCCTCCCTCGGGGGGGCGGCTACACCTTC
TRBV28	NA	TRBJ2-6	NA	CASSLAGRSSGANVLTF	TGTGCCAGCAGTTTAGCTGGGAGGAGCTCTGGGGCCAACGTCCTGACTTTC
TRBV5-1	NA	TRBJ2-2	NA	CASSLGQATPGELFF	TGCGCCAGCAGCTTGGGACAGGCCACGCCCGGGGAGCTGTTTTTT
TRBV18	NA	TRBJ1-5	NA	CASSPSSPRGGQPQHF	TGTGCCAGCTCACCCTCTAGCCCCAGGGGCGGTCAGCCCCAGCATTTT